A single sample is the source of the 26 T cell receptor beta chains below, sequenced in a study. MiXCR, run by TCRdb on the RT-PCR reads, gives a single entry per CDR3 protein. The sample records around 700,000 distinct CDR3 sequences, 13% to 15% being singletons. Sequencing input: memory CD4+ T cells from blood. Every receptor here comes from a female donor in good health, serving as a healthy control.

This clonotype was counted many times. The chain couples TRBV5-1 to TRBJ2-7; D remains unclear. Germline CDR1 is SGHRS and CDR2 is YFSETQ. The length of the CDR3 is 13 residues. The V and J ends lost 6 bases and 5 bases respectively, with 15 bases between them. The DNA for the CDR3 is TGCGCCAGCACAACGAGCGACCGCCACGAGCAGTACTTC. Protein product: CASTTSDRHEQYF.

The rearrangement joins TRBV5-1 to TRBJ1-1; D not certain. The CDR3 spans 14 residues. V dropped 0 bases and J dropped 2 bases, with 8 bases sitting between them. The germline V gene has CDR1 SGHRS and CDR2 YFSETQ. This CDR3 reads CASSLEGSNTEAFF. In nucleotides, the CDR3 is TGCGCCAGCAGCTTGGAGGGCAGTAACACTGAAGCTTTCTTT.

In this sample, this clonotype turned up many times. V and J are TRBV7-2 and TRBJ1-2; D call uncertain. CDR3 size: 14 residues. Trimming stripped 7 bases from V and 4 bases from J, with 16 bases between. CDR1 is SGHTA and CDR2 is FQGNSA in the germline V gene. In DNA, the CDR3 is TGTGCCAGCACCATAGACCCCAGCGCCTATGGCTACACCTTC. This encodes CASTIDPSAYGYTF.

This clonotype was seen only a few times. The genes are TRBV12-3 or TRBV12-4 and TRBJ1-1, with TRBD1 as a possible D gene (5 bases). Trimming removed 6 bases at V and 5 bases at J, with 10 bases between. This CDR3 has 12 residues. CDR3 coding DNA: TGTGCCAGCAGGTCCTGGACAACTGAAGCTTTCTTT. Amino acid sequence: CASRSWTTEAFF.

The chain uses TRBV7-2 and TRBJ2-2, with D hard to call. Germline V gene data show CDR1 as SGHTA and CDR2 as FQGNSA. With 1 base removed from V and 4 bases from J, the gap between germline ends came to 7 bases. The CDR3 runs 14 residues. The CDR3 nucleotides are TGTGCCAGCAGCTTAGGCAGCATCACCGGGGAGCTGTTTTTT. It specifies CASSLGSITGELFF.

The V gene is TRBV20-1, the J gene TRBJ2-1; a weak D match, TRBD2 (6 bases). V lost 7 bases and J 4 bases, leaving 11 bases between the germline ends. CDR1 and CDR2 (germline): DFQATT, SNEGSKA (reference sequence). There are 12 residues in the CDR3. The CDR3 bases are TGCAGTGTGCCTAGCGATTACAATGAGCAGTTCTTC. Translated: CSVPSDYNEQFF.

The V and J genes are TRBV27 and TRBJ2-7; D is undetermined. The CDR3 is 16 residues long. Trimming took 8 bases from V and 3 from J, leaving 23 bases between them. Germline lookup yields CDR1 MNHEY and CDR2 SMNVEV (reference sequence). The CDR3 sequence: CASRREAFTVGYEQYF. The CDR3 nucleotides are TGTGCCAGCCGCCGAGAAGCGTTCACGGTAGGCTACGAGCAGTACTTC.

The rearrangement joins TRBV5-1 to TRBJ2-7; D gene ambiguous. The V gene lost 4 bases and the J gene lost 2 bases, with 13 bases spanning the gap. The germline V gene has CDR1 SGHRS and CDR2 YFSETQ. The length of the CDR3 is 14 residues. The CDR3 is CASSASPSAYEQYF. CDR3 nucleotides: TGCGCCAGCAGCGCCTCCCCATCCGCCTACGAGCAGTACTTC.

This clonotype appeared many times. This chain joins TRBV6-1 and TRBJ2-1; the match to TRBD1 covers 9 bases. The CDR3 has 14 residues. V gave up 6 bases and J gave up 9 bases; unmatched junction bases: 9. Per germline, CDR1 MNHNS and CDR2 SASEGT. The CDR3, as DNA: TGTGCCAGCAGAGACAGGGGGTTGGTGGGTGAGCAGTTCTTC. It translates to CASRDRGLVGEQFF.

This clonotype was found a few times. The rearrangement joins TRBV18 to TRBJ1-1, with a weak D call TRBD1 (5 bases). The CDR3 is 13 amino acids. Per the germline V gene, CDR1 is KGHSH and CDR2 is LQKENI. Trimming cost V 1 base and J 3 bases, with 6 bases left between them. CDR3 in amino acids: CASSPLGDTEAFF. In nucleotides, the CDR3 is TGTGCCAGCTCACCACTGGGGGACACTGAAGCTTTCTTT.

The J gene is TRBJ2-2, the V gene TRBV6-6; D is perhaps TRBD1 (6 bases). Germline CDR1 reads MNHNY; CDR2 reads SVGAGI (reference sequence). Trimming removed 5 bases at V and 3 bases at J, with 16 bases between. The CDR3 spans 16 residues. The CDR3 is CASSAGRGDYTGELFF. Written as DNA, the CDR3 is TGTGCCAGCAGTGCGGGCAGGGGTGATTACACCGGGGAGCTGTTTTTT.

This clonotype was detected a few times. The V gene is TRBV4-1, the J gene TRBJ2-3, with a tentative D call TRBD1 (6 bases). With 1 base removed from V and 4 bases from J, the gap between germline ends came to 21 bases. Germline V CDR1 and CDR2: MGHRA, YSYEKL. The CDR3 sequence is 18 residues long. The CDR3 coding sequence is TGCGCCAGCAGCCAAGGGTCGGGACCTACAGGGATCGCAGATACGCAGTATTTT. Amino acids: CASSQGSGPTGIADTQYF.

This clonotype was counted ten times or more. The chain employs TRBV10-3 and TRBJ2-7, with a possible D match to TRBD1 (6 bases). This CDR3 region has 13 residues. The germline gives CDR1 ENHRY, CDR2 SYGVKD. V was clipped by 4 bases and J by 3 bases, with 10 bases between them. CDR3 in DNA: TGTGCCATCAGTGCAGGGGATAGCTACGAGCAGTACTTC. Its protein is CAISAGDSYEQYF.

CDR3 protein: CATSRDRVGSPLHF. CDR3 in DNA: TGTGCCACCAGCAGGGACAGGGTCGGATCACCCCTCCACTTT. The chain uses TRBV15 and TRBJ1-6; 8 positions agree with TRBD1. V lost 3 bases to trimming and J lost 10 bases; unmatched junction nucleotides: 5. Germline V lookup: CDR1 LNHNV, CDR2 YYDKDF (reference sequence). This CDR3 is built from 14 residues.

This clonotype was counted ten times or more. The rearrangement uses TRBV28 and TRBJ2-1; 7 nucleotides agree with TRBD1. CDR1 is MDHEN, CDR2 SYDVKM, per germline. The J segment lost 7 bases and the V segment lost 5 bases, leaving 8 bases of the junction unmatched. The CDR3 totals 14 residues. This CDR3 is CASSPDRARNEQFF. The DNA of the CDR3 is TGTGCCAGCAGTCCCGACAGGGCGAGGAATGAGCAGTTCTTC. The variable domain in full, completed from reference TRBV28 and TRBJ2-1, reads DVKVTQSSRYLVKRTGEKVFLECVQDMDHENMFWYRQDPGLGLRLIYFSYDVKMKEKGDIPEGYSVSREKKERFSLILESASTNQTSMYLCASSPDRARNEQFFGPGTRLTVL.

This clonotype occurred a few times. V gene TRBV5-1 combines with J gene TRBJ2-2; a weak D match, TRBD2 (6 bases). The V end was cut by 3 bases, the J end by 4 bases, with 13 bases between. Germline lookup yields CDR1 SGHRS and CDR2 YFSETQ. The length of the CDR3 is 15 residues. This chain's CDR3 is CASSSTSSVTGELFF. The CDR3 DNA reads TGCGCCAGCAGCTCCACATCTAGCGTCACCGGGGAGCTGTTTTTT.

This chain connects TRBV28 to TRBJ2-3; TRBD2 aligns across 11 bases. The CDR3 sequence is 16 residues long. Trimming removed 6 bases from V and 3 bases from J; junction bases left unmatched: 8. CDR1 MDHEN and CDR2 SYDVKM come from the germline V gene. The CDR3 is CASSPQLAGETDTQYF. The DNA of the CDR3 is TGTGCCAGCAGCCCCCAACTAGCGGGAGAGACAGATACGCAGTATTTT.

This clonotype was seen more than once but under ten times. CDR3 DNA sequence: TGCGCCAGCAGCCGAGGGACCTGGGAGGATTCACCCCTCCACTTT. It codes for CASSRGTWEDSPLHF. The gene calls are TRBV4-1 and TRBJ1-6; D possibly corresponds to TRBD1 (5 bases). Germline V gene sequence: CDR1 MGHRA, CDR2 YSYEKL. The CDR3 contains 15 residues. Trimming removed 4 bases from V and 8 bases from J, with 15 bases in between.

On this clonotype itself: Possible read error: a much larger clone is one base away. This chain uses TRBV6-5 with TRBJ2-7; D is ambiguous. Between the trimmed V and J ends, which lost 5 bases and 5 bases, there was a span of 19 bases. The CDR3 runs to 15 residues. Germline V gene sequence: CDR1 MNHEY, CDR2 SVGAGI. The CDR3 DNA reads TGTGCCAGCAGTCCCTCTAGGACGGCTTTTGACGAGCAGTACTTC. This encodes CASSPSRTAFDEQYF.

This clonotype was recorded at least ten times. This chain uses TRBV29-1 with TRBJ2-3, with D perhaps matching TRBD2 (5 bases). There are 13 residues in the CDR3. The germline gives CDR1 SQVTM, CDR2 ANQGSEA. V lost 7 bases, J lost 1 base, and 12 bases lay in between. The CDR3 sequence: CSGIEAGTDTQYF. DNA for the CDR3: TGCAGCGGGATAGAAGCGGGCACAGATACGCAGTATTTT.

Many counts were recorded for this clonotype. V gene TRBV9 combines with J gene TRBJ2-3; 9 positions match TRBD2. The CDR3 covers 15 residues. Germline-derived CDR1 and CDR2 are SGDLS and YYNGEE. V dropped 4 bases and J dropped 4; count of bases not matched to a gene: 7. The CDR3 here is CASSLPLAGADTQYF. DNA of the CDR3: TGTGCCAGCAGCTTACCCTTAGCGGGAGCAGATACGCAGTATTTT.

This sequence joins TRBV20-1 and TRBJ2-3, with 12 bases aligning to TRBD2. CDR3 length: 14 residues. Per the germline V gene, CDR1 is DFQATT and CDR2 is SNEGSKA (reference sequence). V trimming: 5 bases; J trimming: 4 bases; junction bases outside the gene matches: 4. The CDR3 sequence is CSAFSSGGADTQYF. The CDR3 DNA sequence: TGCAGTGCTTTTTCTAGCGGGGGGGCAGATACGCAGTATTTT.

This clonotype was picked up a small number of times. The chain links TRBV5-1 to TRBJ1-5, with D perhaps matching TRBD1 (5 bases). The V end was cut by 0 bases, the J end by 4 bases, with 11 bases between. The CDR3 extends over 15 amino acids. Germline V CDR1 and CDR2: SGHRS, YFSETQ. The CDR3 bases are TGCGCCAGCAGCTTGGGACAGATGGAAAATCAGCCCCAGCATTTT. It codes for CASSLGQMENQPQHF.

This clonotype appeared a few times. This chain joins TRBV7-6 and TRBJ2-5, with 10 nucleotides matching TRBD2. Per germline, CDR1 SGHVS and CDR2 FNYEAQ. The CDR3 is made up of 16 amino acids. J was trimmed by 4 bases and V by 1 base; bases with no gene match: 6. The CDR3 here is CASSLDSGRAGETQYF. CDR3 nucleotide sequence: TGTGCCAGCAGCTTAGACAGCGGGAGGGCCGGAGAGACCCAGTACTTC.

This clonotype was seen only a few times. The chain couples TRBV28 to TRBJ1-2; no reliable D call. CDR1 and CDR2 from the germline V gene are MDHEN and SYDVKM. This CDR3 region has 14 residues. The germline V and J ends were trimmed by 7 bases and 8 bases, with 20 bases remaining between them. CDR3 nucleotides: TGTGCCAGCATGGTCGGCAATGACCCTGCGGGCTACACCTTC. Its translation: CASMVGNDPAGYTF.

This clonotype was seen repeatedly, ten times or more. The chain has TRBV20-1 and TRBJ1-2; D might be TRBD1 (6 bases). Germline assignment: CDR1 DFQATT and CDR2 SNEGSKA (reference sequence). This CDR3 comprises 16 residues. V was clipped by 0 bases and J by 4 bases, with 18 bases between them. The CDR3 coding sequence is TGCAGTGCTAGAGATCCCCCCCACAGGGAAGTCTATGGCTACACCTTC. Translated: CSARDPPHREVYGYTF.